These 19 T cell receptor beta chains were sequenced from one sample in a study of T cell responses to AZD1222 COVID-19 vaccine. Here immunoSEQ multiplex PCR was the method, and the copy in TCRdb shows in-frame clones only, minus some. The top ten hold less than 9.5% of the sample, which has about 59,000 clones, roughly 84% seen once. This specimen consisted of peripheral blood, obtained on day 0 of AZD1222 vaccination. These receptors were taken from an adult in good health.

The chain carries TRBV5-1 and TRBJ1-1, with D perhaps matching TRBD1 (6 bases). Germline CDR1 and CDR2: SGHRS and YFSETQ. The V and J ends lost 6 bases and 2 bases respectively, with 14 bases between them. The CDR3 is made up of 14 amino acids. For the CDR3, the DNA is TGCGCCAGCAACTTATGGACAGCTAACACTGAAGCTTTCTTT. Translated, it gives CASNLWTANTEAFF.

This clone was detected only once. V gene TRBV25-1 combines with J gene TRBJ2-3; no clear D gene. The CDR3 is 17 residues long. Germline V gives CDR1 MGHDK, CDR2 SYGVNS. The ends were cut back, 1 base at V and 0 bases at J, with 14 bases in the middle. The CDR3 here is CASSESRQTPSTDTQYF. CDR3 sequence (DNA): TGTGCCAGCAGTGAATCCCGGCAGACACCTAGCACAGATACGCAGTATTTT.

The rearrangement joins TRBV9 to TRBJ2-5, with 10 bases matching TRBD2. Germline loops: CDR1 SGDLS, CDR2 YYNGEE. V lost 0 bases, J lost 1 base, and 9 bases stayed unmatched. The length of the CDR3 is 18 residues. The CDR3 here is CASSVAGSGGPRQETQYF. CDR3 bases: TGTGCCAGCAGCGTAGCAGGTAGCGGGGGGCCTCGCCAAGAGACCCAGTACTTC.

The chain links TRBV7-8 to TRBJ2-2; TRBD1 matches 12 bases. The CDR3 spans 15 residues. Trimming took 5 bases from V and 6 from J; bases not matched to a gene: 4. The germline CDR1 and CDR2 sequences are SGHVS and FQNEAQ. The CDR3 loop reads CASSTGTGGSGELFF. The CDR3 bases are TGTGCCAGCAGCACCGGGACAGGGGGCTCCGGGGAGCTGTTTTTT. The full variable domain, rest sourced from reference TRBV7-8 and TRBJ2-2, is GAGVSQSPRYKVAKRGQDVALRCDPISGHVSLFWYQQALGQGPEFLTYFQNEAQLDKSGLPSDRFFAERPEGSVSTLKIQRTQQEDSAVYLCASSTGTGGSGELFFGEGSRLTVL.

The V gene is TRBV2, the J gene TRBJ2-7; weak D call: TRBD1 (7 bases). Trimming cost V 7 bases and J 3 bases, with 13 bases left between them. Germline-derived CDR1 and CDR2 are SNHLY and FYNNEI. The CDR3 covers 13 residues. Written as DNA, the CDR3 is TGTGCCAGCACCCAGGGGGGAGACTACGAGCAGTACTTC. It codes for CASTQGGDYEQYF.

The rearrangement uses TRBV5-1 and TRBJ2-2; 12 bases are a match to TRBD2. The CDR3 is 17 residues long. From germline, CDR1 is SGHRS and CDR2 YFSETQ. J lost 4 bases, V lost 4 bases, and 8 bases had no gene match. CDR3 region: CASSPRLAGAPTGELFF. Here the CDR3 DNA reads TGCGCCAGCAGCCCACGACTAGCGGGGGCCCCCACCGGGGAGCTGTTTTTT.

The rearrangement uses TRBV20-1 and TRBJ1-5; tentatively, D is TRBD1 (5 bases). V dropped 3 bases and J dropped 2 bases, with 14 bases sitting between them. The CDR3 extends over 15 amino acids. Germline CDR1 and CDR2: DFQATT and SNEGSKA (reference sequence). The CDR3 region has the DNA TGCAGTGCTAGTCGGTGGCAGGGCGGCAATCAGCCCCAGCATTTT. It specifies CSASRWQGGNQPQHF.

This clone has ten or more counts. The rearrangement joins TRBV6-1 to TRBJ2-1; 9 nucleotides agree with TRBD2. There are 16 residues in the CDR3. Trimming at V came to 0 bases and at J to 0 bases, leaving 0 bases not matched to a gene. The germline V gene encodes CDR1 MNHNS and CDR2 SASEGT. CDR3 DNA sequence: TGTGCCAGCAGTGAAGCTAGCGGGGGCTCCTACAATGAGCAGTTCTTC. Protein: CASSEASGGSYNEQFF.

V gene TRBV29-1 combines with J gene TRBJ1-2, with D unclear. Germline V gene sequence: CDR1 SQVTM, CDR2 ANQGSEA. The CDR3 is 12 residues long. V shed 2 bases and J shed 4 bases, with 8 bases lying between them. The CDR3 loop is CSVERDSYGYTF. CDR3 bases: TGCAGCGTTGAAAGGGATTCCTATGGCTACACCTTC.

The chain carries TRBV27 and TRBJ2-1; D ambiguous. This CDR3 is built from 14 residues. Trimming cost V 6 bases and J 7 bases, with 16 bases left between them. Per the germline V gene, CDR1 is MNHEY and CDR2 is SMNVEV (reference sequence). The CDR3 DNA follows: TGTGCCAGCAGGCTAGGGTGGCCGCAAAATGAGCAGTTCTTC. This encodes CASRLGWPQNEQFF.

The CDR3 reads CASSLVGDHFSNQPQHF. CDR3 DNA: TGTGCCAGCAGCTTAGTAGGTGACCATTTTAGCAATCAGCCCCAGCATTTT. The chain couples TRBV7-6 to TRBJ1-5; D gene uncertain. The CDR3 consists of 17 residues. V shed 1 base and J shed 0 bases, with 13 bases lying between them. Germline CDR1 and CDR2: SGHVS and FNYEAQ.

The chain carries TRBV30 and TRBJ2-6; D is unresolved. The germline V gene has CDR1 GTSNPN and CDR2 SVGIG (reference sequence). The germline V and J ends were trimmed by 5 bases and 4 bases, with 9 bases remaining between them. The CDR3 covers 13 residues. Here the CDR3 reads CAWALGGANVLTF. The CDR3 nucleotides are TGTGCCTGGGCTTTGGGGGGGGCCAACGTCCTGACTTTC. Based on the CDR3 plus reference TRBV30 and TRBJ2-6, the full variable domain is SQTIHQWPATLVQPVGSPLSLECTVEGTSNPNLYWYRQAAGRGLQLLFYSVGIGQISSEVPQNLSASRPQDRQFILSSKKLLLSDSGFYLCAWALGGANVLTFGAGSRLTVL.

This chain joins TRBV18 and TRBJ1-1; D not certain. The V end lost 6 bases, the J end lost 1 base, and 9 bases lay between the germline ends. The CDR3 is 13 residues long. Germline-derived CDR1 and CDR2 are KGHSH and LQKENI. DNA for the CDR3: TGTGCCAGCTCCGACCAAGCGAACACTGAAGCTTTCTTT. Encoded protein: CASSDQANTEAFF.

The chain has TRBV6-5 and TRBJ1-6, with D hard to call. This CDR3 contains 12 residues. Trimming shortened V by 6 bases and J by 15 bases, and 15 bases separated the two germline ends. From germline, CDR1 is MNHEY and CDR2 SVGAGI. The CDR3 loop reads CASSSALDLLHF. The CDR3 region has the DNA TGTGCCAGCAGCTCCGCCCTCGACCTCCTCCACTTT.

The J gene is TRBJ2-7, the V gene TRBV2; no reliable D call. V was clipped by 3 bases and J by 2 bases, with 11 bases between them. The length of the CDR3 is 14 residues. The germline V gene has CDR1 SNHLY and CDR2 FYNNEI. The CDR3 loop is CASSEVSLAYEQYF. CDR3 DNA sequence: TGTGCCAGCAGTGAGGTGTCACTCGCCTACGAGCAGTACTTC.

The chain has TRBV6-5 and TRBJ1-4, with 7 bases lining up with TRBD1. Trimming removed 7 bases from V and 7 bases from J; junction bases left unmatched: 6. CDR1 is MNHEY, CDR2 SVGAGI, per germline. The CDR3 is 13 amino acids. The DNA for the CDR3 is TGTGCCAGCACGATCAGGGGGAGTGAAAAACTGTTTTTT. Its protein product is CASTIRGSEKLFF.

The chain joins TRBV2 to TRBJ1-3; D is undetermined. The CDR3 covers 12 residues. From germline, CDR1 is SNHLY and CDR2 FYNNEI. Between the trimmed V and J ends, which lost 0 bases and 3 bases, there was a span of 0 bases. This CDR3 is CASSEAGNTIYF. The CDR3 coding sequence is TGTGCCAGCAGTGAAGCTGGAAACACCATATATTTT.

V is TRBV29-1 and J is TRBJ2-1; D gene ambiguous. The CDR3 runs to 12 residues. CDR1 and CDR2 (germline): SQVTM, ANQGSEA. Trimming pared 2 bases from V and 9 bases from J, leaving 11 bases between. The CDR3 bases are TGCAGCGTTGAAAGGCAGCTTTCTGAGCAGTTCTTC. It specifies CSVERQLSEQFF.

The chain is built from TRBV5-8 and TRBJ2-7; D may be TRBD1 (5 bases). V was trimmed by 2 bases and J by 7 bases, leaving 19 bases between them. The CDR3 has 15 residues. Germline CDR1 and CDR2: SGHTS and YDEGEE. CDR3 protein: CASSFEQASSAEQYF. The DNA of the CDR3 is TGTGCCAGCAGCTTTGAACAGGCTTCATCTGCGGAGCAGTACTTC.